The rows below give T cell receptor beta chains drawn from one sample of a study of blood T cell repertoires in COVID-19. TCRdb's copy holds only in-frame clones and misses some; the assay was immunoSEQ multiplex PCR. The sample includes fewer than 80,000 clones, roughly 90% of them seen just once. Input material: peripheral blood. The receptors were gathered from a human donor in a cohort sampled during active COVID-19. Both conserved end residues are part of each CDR3.

V gene: TRBV24-1; CDR3 protein: CATSDNPGLEQYF
V gene: TRBV11-2; CDR3 protein: CASSSPLDRVQETQYF
V gene: TRBV28; CDR3 protein: CASSPSGGGNYGYTF
V gene: TRBV2; CDR3 protein: CASTPGWASWETQYF
V gene: TRBV28; CDR3 protein: CASSSEWQAYNSPLHF
V gene: TRBV7-2; CDR3 protein: CASSAIYNEQFF
V gene: TRBV27; CDR3 protein: CASSLRGLGGNEQFF
V gene: TRBV10-3; CDR3 protein: CAISTGGTEAFF
V gene: TRBV6-5; CDR3 protein: CASRRRDRETQYF
V gene: TRBV6-5; CDR3 protein: CASSFGQGNQPQHF
V gene: TRBV5-1; CDR3 protein: CASSPDRTNYGYTF
V gene: TRBV4-1; CDR3 protein: CASSQEGLRGYTF
V gene: TRBV25-1; CDR3 protein: CASSRVADTQYF
V gene: TRBV27; CDR3 protein: CASSSRPGGNQPQHF
V gene: TRBV5-1; CDR3 protein: CASTIGQGSNTEAFF
V gene: TRBV19; CDR3 protein: CASSIDRPLTNNQPQHF
V gene: TRBV6-1; CDR3 protein: CASSEGWGGSQPQHF
V gene: TRBV27; CDR3 protein: CASSFRQSAGGYTF
V gene: TRBV5-1; CDR3 protein: CASSPDRVEGYTF
V gene: TRBV3-1/TRBV3-2; CDR3 protein: CASSQGQYNEQFF
V gene: TRBV11-3; CDR3 protein: CASSLGSLAGGPYNEQFF
V gene: TRBV12-2; CDR3 protein: CASRLKGELATNEKLFF
V gene: TRBV25-1; CDR3 protein: CASSLTGAGANVLTF
V gene: TRBV5-1; CDR3 protein: CASSLANRGMNTEAFF